The subject of this entry is one T cell receptor beta chain. Antigen unknown. These data belong to a study of beta chain features in type 1 diabetes. Between the trimmed V and J ends, which lost 9 bases and 2 bases, there was a span of 18 bases. The germline CDR1 and CDR2 sequences are MGHDK and SYGVNS. This CDR3 region has 15 residues. Points from the study as a whole: Type 1 diabetes patients had moderately but significantly shorter TCRB CDR3s in all four CD4+ subsets. Healthy donors had naive, central memory and Treg TCRB repertoires that appeared less similar than those seen among patients.

Expressed TCRB transcripts were sequenced because the isolated RNA had all been reverse transcribed beforehand. The assay was immunoSEQ multiplex PCR, and TCRdb's table has in-frame clones only and misses some. The profile shows fewer than 30,000 clones, approximately 55% of them singletons. Blood was collected once per donor into heparin, averaging around 120 mL. Based on CD45RO/CCR7/CD25/CD127/CD95/CD27, CD4+ regulatory, stem cell-like memory, naive and central memory cells were sorted. V gene TRBV25-1 combines with J gene TRBJ2-3; TRBD2 might be the D (6 bases). Material: Tregs from blood. The source is a woman aged 18 to 35 with type 1 diabetes. CDR3 sequence: CASRGASAITDTQYF. CDR3 DNA sequence: TGTGCCAGTAGGGGTGCTAGCGCGATCACAGATACGCAGTATTTT.